This is a list of T cell receptor beta chains from one sample in a study of shared clonotypes between healthy human individuals. The protocol was immunoSEQ multiplex PCR, while the TCRdb copy is restricted to in-frame clones and leaves out a portion. The data contain approximately 2,200,000 clones, roughly 91% of them singletons. Sequencing was performed on naive CD8+ T cells from PBMCs. The origin of the receptors is a man younger than 35 in good health. Some clones in this sample may be carry-over from other donors' samples. Each CDR3 is given with its conserved first and last residue. D genes are given only for firm matches. Size tells how often a clone was seen (once, few, many) or the class of an expanded clone, and some rows leave it out.

J	size	D	V	DNA	CDR3
TRBJ2-5	NA	NA	TRBV28	TGTGCCAGCAGTTTAGGGCACAGCGCCATCCAAGAGACCCAGTACTTC	CASSLGHSAIQETQYF
TRBJ2-7	NA	NA	TRBV9	TGTGCCAGCAGCGTAGGGAGGGTTTCCTACGAGCAGTACTTC	CASSVGRVSYEQYF
TRBJ1-1	NA	NA	TRBV5-6	TGTGCCAGCAGCCGCGGACCTAACACTGAAGCTTTCTTT	CASSRGPNTEAFF
TRBJ2-2	once	NA	TRBV10-1	TGCGCCAGCAGTGGGCGGTTGGCCCTGAACACCGGGGAGCTGTTTTTT	CASSGRLALNTGELFF
TRBJ2-2	NA	NA	TRBV18	TGTGCCAGCTCAGAGATTGGGGAGCTGTTTTTT	CASSEIGELFF
TRBJ1-1	NA	NA	TRBV7-9	TGTGCCAGCAGCGAGGACACCAACACTGAAGCTTTCTTT	CASSEDTNTEAFF
TRBJ2-7	NA	TRBD1	TRBV27	TGTGCCAGCGGTATCGGGACAGGGGTGTACGAGCAGTACTTC	CASGIGTGVYEQYF
TRBJ2-1	NA	NA	TRBV12-5	TGTGCTAGTGGTCCGTGGGTACAGGGCGAGCAGTTCTTC	CASGPWVQGEQFF
TRBJ1-5	NA	NA	TRBV25-1	TGTGCCAGCACGCAGGGCAATCAGCCCCAGCATTTT	CASTQGNQPQHF
TRBJ1-4	once	NA	TRBV28	TGTGCCAGCAGCCCTACGAGTGGGAATGAAAAACTGTTTTTT	CASSPTSGNEKLFF
TRBJ1-4	once	NA	TRBV2	TGTGCCAGCAGTGAGGTTGGCTGGGGGCCTACGGGAGAAAAACTGTTTTTT	CASSEVGWGPTGEKLFF
TRBJ1-1	few	NA	TRBV2	TGTGCCAGCAGATGGGGGACCACTGAAGCTTTCTTT	CASRWGTTEAFF
TRBJ2-7	NA	NA	TRBV5-6	TGTGCCAGCACCAGGGTGGTCGAGCAGTACTTC	CASTRVVEQYF
TRBJ1-1	few	TRBD1	TRBV28	TGTGCCAGCAGTAGGACAGGGAACACTGAAGCTTTCTTT	CASSRTGNTEAFF
TRBJ2-3	NA	NA	TRBV7-9	TGTGCCAGCAGCTTAGGGGTTACGCAGTATTTT	CASSLGVTQYF
TRBJ2-1	NA	NA	TRBV29-1	TGCAGCGTTGATGAGCGACTAACCTTTACGCATGAGCAGTTCTTC	CSVDERLTFTHEQFF
TRBJ1-1	NA	NA	TRBV5-5	TGTGCCAGCAGCTTGGGGGCAGGGCTGAACACTGAAGCTTTCTTT	CASSLGAGLNTEAFF
TRBJ2-1	NA	NA	TRBV4-1	TGCGCCAGCAGCCAAGTGGATGCGGGCAATGAGCAGTTCTTC	CASSQVDAGNEQFF
TRBJ2-1	NA	NA	TRBV9	TGTGCCAGCAGCGTAACCGACAGTTACAATGAGCAGTTCTTC	CASSVTDSYNEQFF
TRBJ2-5	NA	NA	TRBV10-3	TGTGCCACCTCCGCAGGGGGGATGGACAGGAACCAAGAGACCCAGTACTTC	CATSAGGMDRNQETQYF
TRBJ2-7	NA	TRBD2	TRBV25-1	TGTGCCAGCAGTACCCGACTAGCGGAGCAAGGCGAGCAGTACTTC	CASSTRLAEQGEQYF
TRBJ2-2	NA	TRBD2	TRBV9	TGTGCCAGCAGCCGGGGGGGACCGGAGCTGTTTTTT	CASSRGGPELFF
TRBJ2-7	NA	NA	TRBV4-3	TGCGCCAGCAGCCACAACGGACTTTCCCCCACCTACGAGCAGTACTTC	CASSHNGLSPTYEQYF
TRBJ1-1	NA	NA	TRBV28	TGTGCCAGCAGTTTCTTTGGGGGGTTGAACACTGAAGCTTTCTTT	CASSFFGGLNTEAFF
TRBJ2-2	NA	NA	TRBV4-3	TGCGCCAGCAGCCCCAATCCGGGGAACACCGGGGAGCTGTTTTTT	CASSPNPGNTGELFF
TRBJ2-1	once	TRBD2	TRBV7-2	TGTGCCAGCACCCTCCAGCGGGATATATGGGCCTACAATGAGCAGTTCTTC	CASTLQRDIWAYNEQFF
TRBJ2-5	NA	TRBD2	TRBV9	TGTGCCAGCAGCCCGCGACTAGCGGGAGGGCCGGGGGAGACCCAGTACTTC	CASSPRLAGGPGETQYF
TRBJ1-1	few	NA	TRBV15	TGTGCCACCAATACTGAGGGCGTGGGAGCTTTCTTT	CATNTEGVGAFF
TRBJ1-1	NA	NA	TRBV9	TGTGCCAGCAGCGTAGCGAGGGGAGGGGCCGGGGACACTGAAGCTTTCTTT	CASSVARGGAGDTEAFF
TRBJ2-7	NA	TRBD1	TRBV27	TGTGCCAGCAGTTATGACAGGGGAATGTACGAGCAGTACTTC	CASSYDRGMYEQYF
TRBJ2-7	NA	TRBD1	TRBV4-2	TGTGCCAGCAGCCAAGGGCCGGACAGGAAGGCCTACGAGCAGTACTTC	CASSQGPDRKAYEQYF
TRBJ2-7	NA	TRBD1	TRBV6-1	TGTGCCAGCAGAGACAGGGGGAGGGAGCAGTACTTC	CASRDRGREQYF
TRBJ1-1	NA	NA	TRBV15	TGTGCCACCAGCAGAGAGATGTCGGGAACTGAAGCTTTCTTT	CATSREMSGTEAFF
TRBJ1-3	NA	NA	TRBV6-5	TGTGCCAGCAGTTACTCGGGGGGAACTGGAAACACCATATATTTT	CASSYSGGTGNTIYF
TRBJ2-1	NA	NA	TRBV5-1	TGCGCCAGCAGCTTGGCCTTAGAGGATGAGCAGTTCTTC	CASSLALEDEQFF
TRBJ2-7	once	TRBD1	TRBV19	TGTGCCAGTAGCCCCGGGACAGGGGCCTACGAGCAGTACTTC	CASSPGTGAYEQYF
TRBJ2-1	NA	TRBD2	TRBV6-1	TGTGCCAGCAGTGATTTGGCGGGAGGTGCGAATGAGCAGTTCTTC	CASSDLAGGANEQFF
TRBJ1-1	NA	NA	TRBV7-9	TGTGCCAGCAGCTCTTCACGTCTGAGGGCCCTAAATTTAGCTTTCTTT	CASSSSRLRALNLAFF
TRBJ2-1	NA	NA	TRBV19	TGTGCCAGCAGGGGGCGGGAGAGTCCGAATGAGCAGTTCTTC	CASRGRESPNEQFF
TRBJ2-5	NA	NA	TRBV7-9	TGTGCCAGCAGCCATATGAGGGAGCCTAAGACCCAGTACTTC	CASSHMREPKTQYF
TRBJ1-2	NA	NA	TRBV30	TGTGCCCTATACGAGGGGGATGGGTATGGCTACACCTTC	CALYEGDGYGYTF
TRBJ2-1	NA	TRBD2	TRBV7-9	TGTGCCAGCAGCCCCCGTCGGGAGGGCACCAATGAGCAGTTCTTC	CASSPRREGTNEQFF
TRBJ1-1	NA	TRBD1	TRBV7-6	TGTGCCAGCAGCCCGGGACAGGGGGCGGGAACTGAAGCTTTCTTT	CASSPGQGAGTEAFF
TRBJ2-1	NA	TRBD2	TRBV4-1	TGCGCCAGCAGCGGAGAGGAAATAGCGGGAGCCTACAATGAGCAGTTCTTC	CASSGEEIAGAYNEQFF
TRBJ2-7	NA	NA	TRBV7-7	TGTGCCAGCAGCTTAGGCCCCGCATTCCCTCCCCCCTACGAGCAGTACTTC	CASSLGPAFPPPYEQYF
TRBJ2-1	NA	NA	TRBV11-2	TGTGCCAGCAGCTTACGAAGCGGCGGGTATGAGCAGTTCTTC	CASSLRSGGYEQFF
TRBJ2-1	few	NA	TRBV9	TGTGCCAGCAGTCTCGCAAGATCGGGTGAGCAGTTCTTC	CASSLARSGEQFF